Presented here are 14 T cell receptor beta chains from one specimen sequenced in a study of T cell changes during pregnancy in multiple sclerosis. Produced via immunoSEQ multiplex PCR; TCRdb's table is partial and in-frame only. The sample yields almost 95,000 clones, more than 85% seen once. Sequenced here: peripheral blood, sampled in the first trimester of pregnancy. Receptors were obtained from a female donor with multiple sclerosis, enrolled in a pregnancy study.

J is TRBJ2-7 and V is TRBV21-1; the table's TRBD1 call for D was not verified on the DNA. TRBV21-1 is a pseudogene locus. The CDR3 has 14 residues. The CDR3 loop reads CASSKDWAHREQYF. In nucleotides, the CDR3 is TGTGCCAGCAGCAAAGATTGGGCCCACCGGGAGCAGTACTTC.

The rearrangement links TRBV10-3 to TRBJ2-3, with 7 bases that match TRBD1. J was trimmed by 6 bases and V by 4 bases; bases with no gene match: 7. This CDR3 comprises 14 residues. The V gene's germline CDR1 is ENHRY and CDR2 SYGVKD. CDR3 sequence: CAISGKTGSDTQYF. For the CDR3, the DNA is TGTGCCATCAGTGGGAAGACAGGGTCCGATACGCAGTATTTT.

The V call is TRBV2, the J call TRBJ2-7; D might be TRBD1 (6 bases). The length of the CDR3 is 11 residues. The V and J ends lost 8 bases and 5 bases respectively, with 10 bases between them. Per the germline V gene, CDR1 is SNHLY and CDR2 is FYNNEI. The CDR3 loop is CASLRGNEQYF. DNA of the CDR3: TGTGCCAGCCTCAGGGGCAACGAGCAGTACTTC.

V is TRBV27 and J is TRBJ2-7; 11 nucleotides line up with TRBD2. This CDR3 comprises 15 residues. Germline V gene sequence: CDR1 MNHEY, CDR2 SMNVEV (reference sequence). V gave up 3 bases and J gave up 5 bases; unmatched junction bases: 6. The CDR3 sequence is CASSFTSGSYNEQYF. As DNA, the CDR3 is TGTGCCAGCAGTTTTACTAGCGGGAGCTACAACGAGCAGTACTTC.

The J gene is TRBJ1-2, the V gene TRBV6-1, with D perhaps matching TRBD1 (6 bases). The germline CDR1 and CDR2 sequences are MNHNS and SASEGT. The V gene lost 6 bases and the J gene lost 7 bases, with 12 bases spanning the gap. This CDR3 is built from 12 residues. The CDR3 is CASRLQGAGYTF. CDR3 bases: TGTGCCAGCAGGCTACAGGGTGCTGGCTACACCTTC.

This chain uses TRBV18 with TRBJ2-7, with D unresolved. V was cut by 3 bases and J by 2 bases, with 14 bases left in between. The V gene's germline CDR1 is KGHSH and CDR2 LQKENI. The CDR3 is 15 residues long. CDR3 DNA: TGTGCCAGCTCACCTTATCCCGATTCTACCTACGAGCAGTACTTC. Its translation is CASSPYPDSTYEQYF.

This CDR3 is CASSPGLAGLSYEQYF. DNA of the CDR3: TGTGCCAGCAGTCCGGGGCTAGCGGGCCTCTCCTACGAGCAGTACTTC. The chain couples TRBV27 to TRBJ2-7; 8 bases map to TRBD2. Germline V gives CDR1 MNHEY, CDR2 SMNVEV (reference sequence). CDR3 length equals 16 residues. V lost 5 bases, J lost 0 bases, and 9 bases stayed unmatched.

The V gene is TRBV5-4, the J gene TRBJ1-5; no reliable D call. The CDR3 is made up of 13 amino acids. V shed 0 bases and J shed 4 bases, with 5 bases lying between them. Germline assignment: CDR1 SGHNT and CDR2 YYREEE (reference sequence). In DNA form, the CDR3 reads TGTGCCAGCAGCTTGGCCCCAAATCAGCCCCAGCATTTT. Its translation: CASSLAPNQPQHF.

The chain combines TRBV30 with TRBJ2-1; tentatively, D is TRBD1 (6 bases). The length of the CDR3 is 19 residues. The V gene's germline CDR1 is GTSNPN and CDR2 SVGIG (reference sequence). V lost 3 bases and J 3 bases, leaving 27 bases between the germline ends. CDR3 sequence reads: CAWRVTGSSSPLNYNEQFF. DNA for the CDR3: TGTGCCTGGAGGGTTACAGGGAGCTCTAGTCCTTTAAACTACAATGAGCAGTTCTTC. Together with reference TRBV30 and TRBJ2-1, the CDR3 gives the full variable domain: SQTIHQWPATLVQPVGSPLSLECTVEGTSNPNLYWYRQAAGRGLQLLFYSVGIGQISSEVPQNLSASRPQDRQFILSSKKLLLSDSGFYLCAWRVTGSSSPLNYNEQFFGPGTRLTVL.

The chain carries TRBV6-5 and TRBJ1-1; 7 nucleotides agree with TRBD1. The CDR3 runs to 12 residues. CDR1 is MNHEY, CDR2 SVGAGI, per germline. V shed 5 bases and J 4 bases; nucleotides not matched to a gene: 1. The CDR3 loop reads CASSRQGTEAFF. CDR3 bases: TGTGCCAGCAGTAGACAGGGCACTGAAGCTTTCTTT.

The rearrangement uses TRBV18 and TRBJ1-4; D possibly corresponds to TRBD1 (5 bases). The CDR3 spans 12 residues. V gave up 6 bases and J gave up 8 bases, with 10 bases separating them. CDR1 KGHSH and CDR2 LQKENI come from the germline V gene. The CDR3 sequence: CASSSKGEKLFF. In DNA form, the CDR3 reads TGTGCCAGCTCTTCCAAGGGGGAAAAACTGTTTTTT.

This rearrangement joins TRBV7-9 to TRBJ2-3; TRBD1 matches 8 bases. The CDR3 length is 16 residues. Trimming at V came to 1 base and at J to 1 base, leaving 4 bases not matched to a gene. Germline loops: CDR1 SEHNR, CDR2 FQNEAQ (reference sequence). The CDR3 DNA reads TGTGCCAGCAGCTTAGGAGAGACAGGGGGCACAGATACGCAGTATTTT. Translation: CASSLGETGGTDTQYF. Looking up the rest from reference TRBV7-9 and TRBJ2-3 gives the full variable domain: DTGVSQNPRHKITKRGQNVTFRCDPISEHNRLYWYRQTLGQGPEFLTYFQNEAQLEKSRLLSDRFSAERPKGSFSTLEIQRTEQGDSAMYLCASSLGETGGTDTQYFGPGTRLTVL.

The rearrangement joins TRBV27 to TRBJ2-1, with D unclear. V was cut by 2 bases and J by 6 bases, with 8 bases left in between. Looked up from germline, CDR1 is MNHEY and CDR2 is SMNVEV (reference sequence). This CDR3 region has 13 residues. The CDR3 loop reads CASSLNFGNEQFF. The CDR3 DNA follows: TGTGCCAGCAGTTTAAATTTCGGCAATGAGCAGTTCTTC.

This clone is a singleton in its sample. This chain connects TRBV10-3 to TRBJ2-3, with D maybe TRBD1 (5 bases). The germline CDR1 and CDR2 sequences are ENHRY and SYGVKD. CDR3 size: 17 residues. Trimming took 6 bases from V and 8 from J, leaving 27 bases between them. CDR3 residues: CAISSPLGQGGPGTQYF. The DNA for the CDR3 is TGTGCCATCAGCTCCCCGTTGGGGCAGGGCGGACCCGGTACGCAGTATTTT.